What follows are 17 T cell receptor beta chains derived from one specimen sequenced in a study of shared clonotypes between healthy human individuals. Data came from immunoSEQ multiplex PCR; TCRdb stores just in-frame clones and leaves some out. The top ten clones hold under 2% of a sample with some 660,000 clones, around four fifths of them seen once. The sequencing sample was made of memory CD4+ T cells sorted from blood. Subset denoted: CD45RA-negative fraction. These receptors came from a woman in her 30s in good health.

The chain recombines TRBV4-1 with TRBJ2-2; D not resolved. This CDR3 has 15 residues. Germline V gene sequence: CDR1 MGHRA, CDR2 YSYEKL. Trimming cost V 2 bases and J 7 bases, with 14 bases left between them. CDR3 protein: CASSQLPSVGGELFF. CDR3 bases: TGCGCCAGCAGCCAATTGCCTTCTGTCGGCGGGGAGCTGTTTTTT.

The gene calls are TRBV4-1 and TRBJ2-7, with 11 nucleotides matching TRBD2. This CDR3 contains 18 residues. Germline assignment: CDR1 MGHRA and CDR2 YSYEKL. After removal of 5 bases from V and 0 bases from J, the junction contained 12 bases not matched to a gene. The CDR3 DNA reads TGCGCCAGCAGCACCCAGACTAGCGGGGCCGCTTTCTCCTACGAGCAGTACTTC. Protein product: CASSTQTSGAAFSYEQYF.

CDR3 coding DNA: TGTGCCAGCAACCCCGGGACAGCCAGCTATGGCTACACCTTC. Its translation is CASNPGTASYGYTF. This sequence joins TRBV2 and TRBJ1-2; 7 nucleotides line up with TRBD1. J gave up 4 bases and V 7 bases, and 9 bases lay outside the gene matches. Germline CDR1 and CDR2: SNHLY and FYNNEI. This CDR3 spans 14 amino acids.

V and J are TRBV7-9 and TRBJ2-7; D gene uncertain. Germline CDR1 SEHNR, CDR2 FQNEAQ (reference sequence). The CDR3 contains 14 residues. V lost 4 bases and J lost 5, with 15 bases in between. CDR3 bases: TGTGCCAGCAGCTCTGTACCGGGCTTAGACGAGCAGTACTTC. It is translated as CASSSVPGLDEQYF.

This sequence joins TRBV4-2 and TRBJ2-3; 15 bases map to TRBD2. Per the germline V gene, CDR1 is LGHNA and CDR2 is YNFKEQ. J gave up 3 bases and V 5 bases, and 6 bases lay outside the gene matches. The CDR3 contains 17 residues. The CDR3 sequence: CASSLAGLAGGTDTQYF. In DNA form, the CDR3 reads TGTGCCAGCAGCTTGGCTGGACTAGCGGGAGGGACAGATACGCAGTATTTT.

The CDR3 is CASSRSGPETQYF. Written as DNA, the CDR3 is TGTGCCAGCAGCCGGAGCGGGCCGGAGACCCAGTACTTC. The V gene is TRBV5-6, the J gene TRBJ2-5, with D perhaps matching TRBD2 (6 bases). The CDR3 is 13 residues long. Germline V gene data show CDR1 as SGHDT and CDR2 as YYEEEE. V gave up 4 bases and J gave up 5 bases, with 12 bases separating them. Looking up the rest from reference TRBV5-6 and TRBJ2-5 gives the full variable domain: DAGVTQSPTHLIKTRGQQVTLRCSPKSGHDTVSWYQQALGQGPQFIFQYYEEEERQRGNFPDRFSGHQFPNYSSELNVNALLLGDSALYLCASSRSGPETQYFGPGTRLLVL.

J is TRBJ1-1 and V is TRBV28; no definite D call. This CDR3 has 16 amino acids. Germline V gene data show CDR1 as MDHEN and CDR2 as SYDVKM. The V end lost 1 base, the J end lost 6 bases, and 18 bases lay between the germline ends. CDR3 sequence (DNA): TGTGCCAGCAGTTTATTCCGGGCCATAGCGGCCGCTGAAGCTTTCTTT. This translates into CASSLFRAIAAAEAFF.

The chain is built from TRBV5-1 and TRBJ2-1; 10 bases fit TRBD2. This CDR3 has 17 residues. Germline CDR1 is SGHRS and CDR2 is YFSETQ. The V segment lost 0 bases and the J segment 4 bases; nucleotides outside the gene matches: 7. The CDR3 DNA follows: TGCGCCAGCAGCTTGGTGTCTAGCGGGAGCGGGTACAATGAGCAGTTCTTC. Its protein product is CASSLVSSGSGYNEQFF. Complete variable domain (other parts from reference TRBV5-1 and TRBJ2-1): KAGVTQTPRYLIKTRGQQVTLSCSPISGHRSVSWYQQTPGQGLQFLFEYFSETQRNKGNFPGRFSGRQFSNSRSEMNVSTLELGDSALYLCASSLVSSGSGYNEQFFGPGTRLTVL.

The table lists this clone with a few counts. The chain carries TRBV30 and TRBJ1-5; D is possibly TRBD1 (5 bases). V was shortened by 2 bases and J by 7 bases, with 12 bases between the two germline ends. This CDR3 contains 13 residues. Germline-derived CDR1 and CDR2 are GTSNPN and SVGIG (reference sequence). CDR3 residues: CAWSRQGRQPQHF. DNA for the CDR3: TGTGCCTGGAGTCGGCAGGGTAGACAGCCCCAGCATTTT.

This clone was recorded only once. V is TRBV6-1 and J is TRBJ2-1; TRBD2 matches 7 bases. In germline, CDR1 is MNHNS, CDR2 SASEGT. V shed 8 bases, J shed 8 bases, and the junction held 6 bases outside the gene matches. There are 12 residues in the CDR3. CDR3 loop: CASVAGVDEQFF. The CDR3 region has the DNA TGTGCCAGCGTAGCGGGCGTCGATGAGCAGTTCTTC.

The chain recombines TRBV4-2 with TRBJ2-2; D not certain. This CDR3 is 17 amino acids long. Trimming stripped 0 bases from V and 5 bases from J, with 16 bases between. CDR1 and CDR2 from the germline V gene are LGHNA and YNFKEQ. The DNA of the CDR3 is TGTGCCAGCAGCCAAGAGGCGGCTTACGTGAATACCGGGGAGCTGTTTTTT. Protein product: CASSQEAAYVNTGELFF.

The rearrangement links TRBV2 to TRBJ2-7; TRBD2 aligns across 14 bases. The CDR3 totals 14 residues. Unmatched junction bases numbered 3, after V lost 6 bases and J lost 5 bases. Germline loops: CDR1 SNHLY, CDR2 FYNNEI. In DNA form, the CDR3 reads TGTGCCAGCAGGGGACTAGCGGGAGCCAACGAGCAGTACTTC. This sequence encodes CASRGLAGANEQYF.

To note about this clone: Other DNA sequences of this sample code for an identical CDR3. V and J are TRBV27 and TRBJ2-1; D might be TRBD1 (6 bases). The ends were cut back, 3 bases at V and 3 bases at J, with 12 bases in the middle. Germline CDR1 MNHEY, CDR2 SMNVEV (reference sequence). The CDR3 consists of 15 residues. The CDR3 protein is CASSFRGTIYNEQFF. CDR3 DNA sequence: TGTGCCAGCAGTTTTAGGGGGACGATCTACAATGAGCAGTTCTTC.

This chain joins TRBV11-2 and TRBJ2-2; D is ambiguous. Trimming took off 5 bases at V and 5 bases at J, with 6 bases between the two ends. This CDR3 spans 12 amino acids. The germline V gene has CDR1 SGHAT and CDR2 FQNNGV. The CDR3 spells CASSRYTGELFF. The CDR3 region has the DNA TGTGCCAGCAGCCGATATACCGGGGAGCTGTTTTTT.

This clone came up a few times. CDR3 DNA: TGTGCCAGCAGCATCCTGGGGGACCCGACGTACTATGGCTACACCTTC. This encodes CASSILGDPTYYGYTF. This chain connects TRBV5-8 to TRBJ1-2, with D possibly being TRBD1 (5 bases). This CDR3 region has 16 residues. The V gene lost 4 bases and the J gene lost 3 bases, with 19 bases spanning the gap. Germline CDR1 SGHTS, CDR2 YDEGEE. Complete variable domain (other parts from reference TRBV5-8 and TRBJ1-2): EAGVTQSPTHLIKTRGQQATLRCSPISGHTSVYWYQQALGLGLQFLLWYDEGEERNRGNFPPRFSGRQFPNYSSELNVNALELEDSALYLCASSILGDPTYYGYTFGSGTRLTVV.

Only one count was recorded for this clone. The CDR3 DNA is TGCGCCAGCTCGGGAGGGAGTAATGAGCAGTTCTTC. This encodes CASSGGSNEQFF. The rearrangement links TRBV5-1 to TRBJ2-1, with 8 bases lining up with TRBD2. In germline, CDR1 is SGHRS, CDR2 YFSETQ. This CDR3 comprises 12 residues. The J segment lost 7 bases and the V segment lost 7 bases, leaving 4 bases of the junction unmatched. The full variable domain, completed using reference TRBV5-1 and TRBJ2-1, is KAGVTQTPRYLIKTRGQQVTLSCSPISGHRSVSWYQQTPGQGLQFLFEYFSETQRNKGNFPGRFSGRQFSNSRSEMNVSTLELGDSALYLCASSGGSNEQFFGPGTRLTVL.

The chain joins TRBV5-1 to TRBJ2-7, with 7 bases aligning to TRBD1. J was trimmed by 5 bases and V by 1 base; bases with no gene match: 3. This CDR3 region has 13 residues. CDR1 SGHRS and CDR2 YFSETQ come from the germline V gene. In nucleotides, the CDR3 is TGCGCCAGCAGCTTGACAGGGGCCCACGAGCAGTACTTC. Encoded protein: CASSLTGAHEQYF. Variable domain in full (rest from reference TRBV5-1 and TRBJ2-7): KAGVTQTPRYLIKTRGQQVTLSCSPISGHRSVSWYQQTPGQGLQFLFEYFSETQRNKGNFPGRFSGRQFSNSRSEMNVSTLELGDSALYLCASSLTGAHEQYFGPGTRLTVT.